The source of this T cell receptor beta chain is a study of T cells in Graves' hyperthyroidism and ophthalmopathy. Study-level information: Blood from the periphery was taken at initial diagnosis, before any treatment. Study-level results: Blood held most thyroid clonotypes expanded above 0.001 frequency. Ophthalmopathy could be told apart from stable hyperthyroidism with a 13 V-J model.

This CDR3 has 14 amino acids. V was trimmed by 1 base and J by 7 bases, leaving 13 bases between them. Germline CDR1 is DFQATT and CDR2 is SNEGSKA (reference sequence). From RNA transcripts, TCR beta CDR3 regions were amplified. During a first-round RT-PCR of the TCR CDR3, the HTBI primer set was used. From the multiplex PCR reads, TCRdb called clonotypes with MiXCR, one entry per CDR3 protein. Of a few hundred thousand distinct CDR3 sequences listed, around 16% are singletons. This clonotype occurred many times. What it binds is not known. This receptor was identified in a woman between 18 and 29 years old with Graves' hyperthyroidism. J is TRBJ2-2 and V is TRBV20-1; D may be TRBD2 (5 bases). The sample taken for sequencing was blood. CDR3 sequence (DNA): TGCAGTGCTAGAGCGAGGGTCTCGAACGGGGAGCTGTTTTTT. This encodes CSARARVSNGELFF.